The clone carrying this T cell receptor (beta chain) has only a few counts. This CDR3 is 11 amino acids long. The data originate from a study of blood T cells in healthy people across ages. With a J-beta primer mix and a sample-barcoded 5' primer, a second PCR ran about 6 to 11 cycles. At least 2.5 million CDR3-containing paired-end reads were obtained per sample. MiXCR was run by TCRdb on the 5' RACE reads, yielding one entry per CDR3 protein. The repertoire consists of some 800,000 distinct CDR3 sequences, with 25% occurring once and the leading ten covering 3% to 4%. Those donating, healthy Caucasian individuals from Russia, were aged about 6 to 100. Total RNA extracted from each sample amounted to at least 5 micrograms. These same data were also listed under a study on T cells of mothers and their children. Turning to that study: The donor cohort consisted of three healthy Caucasian mothers and their six children.

The receptor comes from a boy aged 10-17 years in good health. The chain combines TRBV12-3 or TRBV12-4 with TRBJ2-1; no definite D call. The DNA end favors TRBJ2-7, so the J call may be wrong. Sequenced sample: blood. CDR3 sequence: CASSLENEQYF. The CDR3 region has the DNA TGTGCCAGCAGTTTAGAGAACGAGCAGTACTTC.